The rows below give T cell receptor beta chains drawn from one sample of a study of blood T cell repertoires in COVID-19. Some clones are missing from TCRdb's copy, which holds only in-frame ones; the method was immunoSEQ multiplex PCR. Found here are approximately 100,000 clones, approximately 91% of them singletons; the top ten hold roughly 17%. Sequences were obtained from peripheral blood. The receptor source for this set is a man aged 45-65 years with acute or convalescent COVID-19. The CDR3 runs from the conserved cysteine through the conserved F or W. Each record gives: J gene, clone size, V gene, D gene, CDR3 DNA, CDR3 protein. The D gene is left open where the match is weak. Where a row states a size, it is once, few, many or the class of an expanded clone; other rows omit it.

>TRBJ1-6|NA|TRBV9|NA
TGTGCCAGCAGCGACGGGGGAAACGCACACCTTAATTCACCCCTCCACTTT
CASSDGGNAHLNSPLHF
>TRBJ1-2|NA|TRBV10-3|NA
TGTGCCATCAGTGACTTTGGACAGAACTATGGCTACACCTTC
CAISDFGQNYGYTF
>TRBJ1-1|once|TRBV5-1|NA
TGCGCCAGCCGAAAGAGAGTCGACACTGAAGCTTTCTTT
CASRKRVDTEAFF
>TRBJ1-4|once|TRBV6-4|NA
TGTGCCAGCGACGCGACAGGTCTTAATGAAAAACTGTTTTTT
CASDATGLNEKLFF
>TRBJ2-1|NA|TRBV5-1|TRBD2
TGCGCCAGCGGGGAGCTAGCGGGGGGCTCTCAGGGTGAGCAGTTCTTC
CASGELAGGSQGEQFF
>TRBJ1-1|NA|TRBV30|NA
TGTGCCTGGAGTGTACGACGGCCAGACATGAACACTGAAGCTTTCTTT
CAWSVRRPDMNTEAFF
>TRBJ2-1|NA|TRBV28|NA
TGTGCCAGCAGTGCAGGAATTCTTACCTACAATGAGCAGTTCTTC
CASSAGILTYNEQFF
>TRBJ2-5|once|TRBV19|TRBD1
TGTGCCAGTAGTGTTAGACAGGGGGGACAAGAGACCCAGTACTTC
CASSVRQGGQETQYF
>TRBJ2-3|once|TRBV4-3|TRBD2
TGCGCCAGCAGCCAAGATCTAGCGGGGGGGTACACAGATACGCAGTATTTT
CASSQDLAGGYTDTQYF
>TRBJ2-1|NA|TRBV18|NA
TGTGCCAGCTCACCAATCCGCAGCTCCTACAATGAGCAGTTCTTC
CASSPIRSSYNEQFF
>TRBJ1-6|once|TRBV4-3|NA
TGCGCCAGCAGCCAAGATGTATCCGGGAGGAGCAATTCACCCCTCCACTTT
CASSQDVSGRSNSPLHF
>TRBJ2-7|NA|TRBV28|NA
TGTGCCAGCAGTTTACAGCGGGAGCAGTACTTC
CASSLQREQYF
>TRBJ1-1|NA|TRBV7-9|TRBD1
TGTGCCAGCGTCCCTGGACAGGGGAAGAACACTGAAGCTTTCTTT
CASVPGQGKNTEAFF
>TRBJ2-1|NA|TRBV19|NA
TGTGCCAGTAGTAGGGGACTTTCTCCAAACAATGAGCAGTTCTTC
CASSRGLSPNNEQFF
>TRBJ1-1|NA|TRBV6-5|NA
TGTGCCAGCAGTCCATACAGGGATATGAACACTGAAGCTTTCTTT
CASSPYRDMNTEAFF
>TRBJ1-5|NA|TRBV7-2|NA
TGTGCCAGCAGCCCGGGGGGGGGTAGCAATCAGCCCCAGCATTTT
CASSPGGGSNQPQHF
>TRBJ1-1|NA|TRBV19|TRBD1
TGTGCCAGTAGTATAGCTTCAGGGGGCACTGAAGCTTTCTTT
CASSIASGGTEAFF
>TRBJ1-5|NA|TRBV11-2|NA
TGTGCCAGCAGCTTAGATCCGGGTCAGCCCCAGCATTTT
CASSLDPGQPQHF
>TRBJ1-5|NA|TRBV3-1/TRBV3-2|NA
TGTGCCAGCAGCCAATCCCTGACAGCCGACAATCAGCCCCAGCATTTT
CASSQSLTADNQPQHF
>TRBJ1-5|NA|TRBV4-2|NA
TGTGCCAGCAGCCCAGCGGGAGCAGGCAATCAGCCCCAGCATTTT
CASSPAGAGNQPQHF
>TRBJ1-6|NA|TRBV7-2|NA
TGTGCCAGCAGCTTAACAAAGGGGCCACCCAATTCACCCCTCCACTTT
CASSLTKGPPNSPLHF
>TRBJ1-3|NA|TRBV11-2|TRBD1
TGTGCCAGCAGCACCGGGACAGGAGTTGCTGGAAACACCATATATTTT
CASSTGTGVAGNTIYF
>TRBJ1-5|NA|TRBV5-8|NA
TGTGCCAGCAGCCCGTGGGAGCGTACCCAGCCCCAGCATTTT
CASSPWERTQPQHF
>TRBJ2-2|once|TRBV7-2|TRBD1
TGTGCCAGCAGCCGGGACAGGCCGAACACCGGGGAGCTGTTTTTT
CASSRDRPNTGELFF
>TRBJ1-2|NA|TRBV18|NA
TGTGCCAGCTCCTGGGACAAGCCTAACTATGGCTACACCTTC
CASSWDKPNYGYTF
>TRBJ1-2|NA|TRBV5-1|NA
TGCGCCAGCAGCTTGGCGGGGGGCGGGGATGGCTACACCTTC
CASSLAGGGDGYTF
>TRBJ2-7|NA|TRBV11-2|TRBD2
TGTGCCAGCAGCTTCGGCGGGGGAGACTCCTACGAGCAGTACTTC
CASSFGGGDSYEQYF
>TRBJ2-1|many|TRBV5-1|NA
TGCGCCAGCAGCCCTCCGAGGACAGACAATGAGCAGTTCTTC
CASSPPRTDNEQFF
>TRBJ1-1|once|TRBV15|NA
TGTGCCACCAGCAGAGTCTCCACGGGGACTGAAGCTTTCTTT
CATSRVSTGTEAFF
>TRBJ1-2|NA|TRBV24-1|NA
TGTGCCACCAGTGATTTGGCGGGTTGGAGCTACACCTTC
CATSDLAGWSYTF
>TRBJ1-1|NA|TRBV5-6|TRBD1
TGTGCCAGCAGCGCCTGGACAGGGAAGAACACTGAAGCTTTCTTT
CASSAWTGKNTEAFF
>TRBJ2-5|NA|TRBV28|NA
TGTGCCAGCAGGACAGGTCAAGAGACCCAGTACTTC
CASRTGQETQYF
>TRBJ1-2|NA|TRBV4-1|NA
TGCGCCAGCAGCCAAGTGGGCGGGTATGGCTACACCTTC
CASSQVGGYGYTF
>TRBJ1-4|NA|TRBV28|NA
TGTGCCAGCAGTTTACCTGGAGTGAGGGAAAAACTGTTTTTT
CASSLPGVREKLFF
>TRBJ1-1|NA|TRBV7-2|NA
TGTGCCAGCAGCCCGGGGTTCGGGGGCACTGAAGCTTTCTTT
CASSPGFGGTEAFF
>TRBJ1-5|NA|TRBV4-2|TRBD1
TGTGCCAGCAGCCAAGATATAGGACAGGGGTTTGGTTATAGCAATCAGCCCCAGCATTTT
CASSQDIGQGFGYSNQPQHF
>TRBJ2-7|NA|TRBV18|TRBD1
TGTGCCAGCTCATCCCGGGACAGCCCCTACGAGCAGTACTTC
CASSSRDSPYEQYF
>TRBJ2-5|NA|TRBV10-2|NA
TGCGCCACCTTCGGGGGGCTGGGGGAGACCCAGTACTTC
CATFGGLGETQYF
>TRBJ2-5|once|TRBV7-2|NA
TGTGCCAGCAGCTTAGACCTACCCCGGGTTGGGGAGACCCAGTACTTC
CASSLDLPRVGETQYF
>TRBJ2-3|NA|TRBV11-3|NA
TGTGCCAGCAGCCCACCGGGGGAAGGGGCAACAGATACGCAGTATTTT
CASSPPGEGATDTQYF
>TRBJ2-1|NA|TRBV11-2|TRBD2
TGTGCCAGCAGGGTGGGGGGGTCCTACAATGAGCAGTTCTTC
CASRVGGSYNEQFF
>TRBJ1-5|NA|TRBV6-4|NA
TGTGCCAGCAGTCAACAGGCTAATCAGCCCCAGCATTTT
CASSQQANQPQHF
>TRBJ1-2|NA|TRBV3-1/TRBV3-2|NA
TGTGCCAGCAGCCGGACAGACTATGGCTACACCTTC
CASSRTDYGYTF
>TRBJ2-4|NA|TRBV3-1/TRBV3-2|NA
TGTGCCAGCAGCCAGGTTCGTTCGGAGTGGGCCAAAAACATTCAGTACTTC
CASSQVRSEWAKNIQYF
>TRBJ2-5|NA|TRBV5-1|TRBD2
TGCGCCAGCACGTCGGGGGGGCCTGGGGAGACCCAGTACTTC
CASTSGGPGETQYF
>TRBJ1-1|NA|TRBV23-1|TRBD1
TGCGCCAGCAGGGGACAGTCGAACACTGAGGCTTTCTTT
CASRGQSNTEAFF
>TRBJ2-3|NA|TRBV11-2|TRBD2
TGTGCCAGCAGCGCGGGACTAGCGGGGGGGGCGATTCCAGATACGCAGTATTTT
CASSAGLAGGAIPDTQYF
>TRBJ1-3|NA|TRBV5-1|TRBD1
TGCGCCAGCAGCTTGGGACAGGGGGCGTTTGGAAACACCATATATTTT
CASSLGQGAFGNTIYF
>TRBJ2-3|NA|TRBV7-9|TRBD2
TGTGCCGCGCTGGAGCGGGGGGCCCTAACAGATACGCAGTATTTT
CAALERGALTDTQYF
>TRBJ2-1|NA|TRBV7-8|TRBD2
TGTGCCAGCAGCGTGACCGGGACTAGCCAATACAATGAGCAGTTCTTC
CASSVTGTSQYNEQFF
>TRBJ2-2|NA|TRBV12-5|NA
TGTGCTAGTGGTTTGCATGTTGGGGGGGCCCCGAACACCGGGGAGCTGTTTTTT
CASGLHVGGAPNTGELFF
>TRBJ2-3|NA|TRBV14|TRBD1
TGTGCCAGCAGCCAAGATGAAGCCCGGGACAGGGAGCCAGATACGCAGTATTTT
CASSQDEARDREPDTQYF
>TRBJ1-3|once|TRBV3-1/TRBV3-2|NA
TGTGCCAGCAGCCAAGGAAACAGGGCGACCCGCGCTGGAAACACCATATATTTT
CASSQGNRATRAGNTIYF
>TRBJ2-2|NA|TRBV19|NA
TGTGCCACCTACCAGGGCCGGAACACCGGGGAGCTGTTTTTT
CATYQGRNTGELFF
>TRBJ1-2|NA|TRBV27|TRBD1
TGTGCCAGCAGTCGGGGGACAGGCCTGGGCTACACCTTC
CASSRGTGLGYTF
>TRBJ1-1|NA|TRBV5-1|NA
TGCGCCAGCAGCTTGCGGAGGAACACTGAAGCTTTCTTT
CASSLRRNTEAFF
>TRBJ1-2|NA|TRBV5-1|NA
TGCGCCAGCACCCCAAGTACATTTACCTATGGCTACACCTTC
CASTPSTFTYGYTF
>TRBJ2-5|NA|TRBV5-1|NA
TGCGCCAGCAGCTTGGAGCGCCGAGAGACCCAGTACTTC
CASSLERRETQYF
>TRBJ1-1|NA|TRBV9|TRBD1
TGTGCCAGCAGCCCCGCCGGGACAGGGGGTACTGAAGCTTTCTTT
CASSPAGTGGTEAFF